This T cell receptor beta chain was obtained from a study of cytomegalovirus exposure and HLA in healthy donors. Study outcomes and limitations: The authors listed over 150 TCR beta chains as cytomegalovirus-associated.

TCRdb's table, derived via immunoSEQ multiplex PCR, lists solely in-frame clones and lacks some. The profile shows fewer than 65,000 clones, 89% of them singletons. In the case of this clone: What it binds is unknown.

Per the germline V gene, CDR1 is SGHRS and CDR2 is YFSETQ. V lost 4 bases to trimming and J lost 5 bases; unmatched junction nucleotides: 7. CDR3 length: 15 residues. V and J are TRBV5-1 and TRBJ2-1, with 9 bases matching TRBD2. The sequencing input was PBMCs. This TCR came from a young woman in good health and CMV-seronegative. The CDR3 sequence is CASSDGTSTHNEQFF. Written as DNA, the CDR3 is TGCGCCAGCAGCGATGGGACTAGCACCCACAATGAGCAGTTCTTC.